This T cell receptor (beta chain) is drawn from a study of blood T cell repertoires in COVID-19. In the study overall: Some COVID-19 samples were acute and others convalescent; all came from the United States, Italy and Spain. PBMCs, B-cell-depleted T cells, or T cells provided the cDNA or gDNA that made up the material.

In the authors' methods: How many nucleated cells were present was estimated from reference gene primer amplification. TCRdb keeps only in-frame clones here, not all; method: immunoSEQ multiplex PCR. V and J calls and clone size are those listed in that table; D and trimming were worked out from the DNA. Found here are some 340,000 clones, around 83% of them singletons; the top ten hold about 5.4%. CDR1 is SGHAT and CDR2 is FQNNGV in the germline V gene. This CDR3 spans 15 amino acids. V was pared by 2 bases and J by 1 base, with 12 bases between. Participants spanned ages roughly 18 to 95 years and resided in some 22 US areas.

The clonotype comes from a woman aged 50 to 60 who had recovered from COVID-19. This sequence joins TRBV11-2 and TRBJ2-7; D gene ambiguous. Input material: PBMCs or T cells enriched from blood (not recorded which). The CDR3 coding sequence is TGTGCCAGCAGCTTATGGTCGGCCGGGTCCTACGAGCAGTACTTC. This sequence encodes CASSLWSAGSYEQYF.